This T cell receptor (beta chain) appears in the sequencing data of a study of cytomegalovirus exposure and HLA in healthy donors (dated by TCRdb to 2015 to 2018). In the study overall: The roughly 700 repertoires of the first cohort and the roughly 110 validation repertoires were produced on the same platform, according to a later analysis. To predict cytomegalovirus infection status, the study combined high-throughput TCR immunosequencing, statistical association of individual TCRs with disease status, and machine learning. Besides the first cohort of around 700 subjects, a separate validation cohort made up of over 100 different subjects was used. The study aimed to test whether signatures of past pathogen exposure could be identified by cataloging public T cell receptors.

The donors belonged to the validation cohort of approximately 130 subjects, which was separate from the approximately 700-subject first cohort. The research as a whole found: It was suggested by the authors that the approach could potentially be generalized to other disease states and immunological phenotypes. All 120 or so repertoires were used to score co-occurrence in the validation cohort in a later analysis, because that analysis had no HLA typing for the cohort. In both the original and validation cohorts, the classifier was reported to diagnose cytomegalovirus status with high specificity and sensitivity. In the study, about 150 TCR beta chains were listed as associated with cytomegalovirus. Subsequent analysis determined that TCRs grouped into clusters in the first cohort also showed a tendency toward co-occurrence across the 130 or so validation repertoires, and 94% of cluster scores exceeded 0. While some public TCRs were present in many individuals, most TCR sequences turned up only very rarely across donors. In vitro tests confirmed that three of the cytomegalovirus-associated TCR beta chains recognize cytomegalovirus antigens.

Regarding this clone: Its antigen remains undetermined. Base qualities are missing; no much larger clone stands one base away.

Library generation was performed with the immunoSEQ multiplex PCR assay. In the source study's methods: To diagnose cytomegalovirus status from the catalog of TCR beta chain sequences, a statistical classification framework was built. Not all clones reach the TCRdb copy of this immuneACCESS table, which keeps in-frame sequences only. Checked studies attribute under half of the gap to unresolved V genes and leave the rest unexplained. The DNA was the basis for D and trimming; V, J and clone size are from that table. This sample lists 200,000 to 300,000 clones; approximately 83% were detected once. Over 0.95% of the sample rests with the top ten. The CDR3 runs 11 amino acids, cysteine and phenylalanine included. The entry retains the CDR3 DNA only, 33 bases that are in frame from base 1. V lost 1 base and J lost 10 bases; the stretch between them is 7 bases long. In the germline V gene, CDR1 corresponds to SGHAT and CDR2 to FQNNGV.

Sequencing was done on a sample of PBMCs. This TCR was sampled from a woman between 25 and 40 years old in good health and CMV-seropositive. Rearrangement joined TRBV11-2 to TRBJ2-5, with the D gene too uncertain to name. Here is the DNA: TGTGCCAGCAGCTTAGTAGAGGTCCAGTACTTC. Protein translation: CASSLVEVQYF.